This T cell receptor (beta chain) was profiled in a study of blood T cell repertoires in COVID-19. The CDR3 length is 14 residues. The germline V gene has CDR1 SGHRS and CDR2 YFSETQ. V was trimmed by 1 base and J by 5 bases, leaving 12 bases between them. Enrolled through a virtual design, the participants were between roughly 18 and 95 years of age and came from under 25 US areas. Study processing details: Reference gene primer amplification gave estimated nucleated cell counts. Clones were sequenced by immunoSEQ multiplex PCR, and TCRdb holds only the in-frame ones, with some missing. V and J calls and clone size follow that table, whereas D and trimming were derived from the DNA. The sample shows about 280,000 clones, approximately 90% of them seen only once.

This TCR was sampled from a man aged 35-49 years who had been exposed to COVID-19. The sequencing sample was made of PBMCs or T cells enriched from blood (not recorded which). The rearrangement links TRBV5-1 to TRBJ1-1; D remains unclear. This chain's CDR3 is CASSLSGRRTEAFF. CDR3 DNA: TGCGCCAGCAGCTTGTCAGGACGGAGGACTGAAGCTTTCTTT.